This TCR beta chain was profiled in a study of blood T cell repertoires in COVID-19. Across the study: The samples span acute and convalescent COVID-19 from the United States, Italy and Spain.

Trimming pared 1 base from V and 5 bases from J, leaving 7 bases between. The CDR3 length is 13 residues. Germline V gene data show CDR1 as LGHDT and CDR2 as YNNKEL (reference sequence). Generated by immunoSEQ multiplex PCR, the TCRdb table keeps only in-frame clones and is missing some. Among over 200,000 clones, roughly 89% were seen once, and the ten largest hold around 2%. The chain joins TRBV3-1 (or the pseudogene TRBV3-2) to TRBJ2-3; no clear D gene. Sequences were obtained from peripheral blood. The TCR comes from a man aged 25 to 40 who had recovered from COVID-19. The CDR3 nucleotides read TGTGCCAGCAGCCAAGGTCGAGTAGATACGCAGTATTTT. This encodes CASSQGRVDTQYF.